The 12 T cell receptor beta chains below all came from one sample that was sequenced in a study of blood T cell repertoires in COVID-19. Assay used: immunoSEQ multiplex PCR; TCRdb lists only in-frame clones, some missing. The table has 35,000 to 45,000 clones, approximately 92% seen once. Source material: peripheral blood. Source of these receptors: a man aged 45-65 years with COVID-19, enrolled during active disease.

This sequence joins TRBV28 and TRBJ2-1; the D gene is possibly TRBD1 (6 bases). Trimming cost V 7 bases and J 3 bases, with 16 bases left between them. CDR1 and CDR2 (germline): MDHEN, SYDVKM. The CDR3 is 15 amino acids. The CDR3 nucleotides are TGTGCCAGCACCTCCCTCGGGACACTCTACAATGAGCAGTTCTTC. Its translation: CASTSLGTLYNEQFF.

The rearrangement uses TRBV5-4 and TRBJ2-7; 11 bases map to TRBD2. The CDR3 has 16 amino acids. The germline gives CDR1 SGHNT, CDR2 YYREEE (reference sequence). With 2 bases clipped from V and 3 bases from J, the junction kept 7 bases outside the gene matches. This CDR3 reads CASSFGTSGTVYEQYF. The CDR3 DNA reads TGTGCCAGCAGCTTCGGGACTAGCGGAACTGTCTACGAGCAGTACTTC.

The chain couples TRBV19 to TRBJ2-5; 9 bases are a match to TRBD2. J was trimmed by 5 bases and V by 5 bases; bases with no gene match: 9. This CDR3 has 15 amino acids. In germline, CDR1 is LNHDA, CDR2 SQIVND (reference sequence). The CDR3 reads CASSLRGRAHETQYF. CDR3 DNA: TGTGCCAGTAGTCTTCGCGGGAGGGCCCACGAGACCCAGTACTTC.

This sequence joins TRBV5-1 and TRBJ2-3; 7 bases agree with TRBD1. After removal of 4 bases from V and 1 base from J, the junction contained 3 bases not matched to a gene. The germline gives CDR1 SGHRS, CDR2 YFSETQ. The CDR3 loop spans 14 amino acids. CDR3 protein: CASSLGTGTDTQYF. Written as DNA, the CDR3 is TGCGCCAGCAGCCTCGGGACAGGCACAGATACGCAGTATTTT.

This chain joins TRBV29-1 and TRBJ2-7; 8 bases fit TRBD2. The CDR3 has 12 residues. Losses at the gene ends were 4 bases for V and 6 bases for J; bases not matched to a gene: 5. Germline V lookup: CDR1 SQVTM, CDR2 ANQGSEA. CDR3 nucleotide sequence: TGCAGCGTTGCCAGCGGGAGCCTCGAGCAGTACTTC. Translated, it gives CSVASGSLEQYF.

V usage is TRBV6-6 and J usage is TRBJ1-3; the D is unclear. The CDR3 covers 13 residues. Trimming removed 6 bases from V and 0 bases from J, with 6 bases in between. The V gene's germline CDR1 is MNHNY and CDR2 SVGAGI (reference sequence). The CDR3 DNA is TGTGCCAGCAGGGGCAGCTCTGGAAACACCATATATTTT. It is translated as CASRGSSGNTIYF.

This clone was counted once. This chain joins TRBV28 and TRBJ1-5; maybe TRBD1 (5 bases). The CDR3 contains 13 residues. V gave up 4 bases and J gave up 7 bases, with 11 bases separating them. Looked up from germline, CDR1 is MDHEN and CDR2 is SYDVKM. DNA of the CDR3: TGTGCCAGCAGTTCTCATGGGGCCCAGCCCCAGCATTTT. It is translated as CASSSHGAQPQHF.

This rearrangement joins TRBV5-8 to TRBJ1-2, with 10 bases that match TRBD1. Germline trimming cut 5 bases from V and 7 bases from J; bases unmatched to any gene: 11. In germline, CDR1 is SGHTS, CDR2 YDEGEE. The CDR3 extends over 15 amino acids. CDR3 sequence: CASRQTGTGASGYTF. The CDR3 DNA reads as TGTGCCAGCAGACAAACCGGGACAGGGGCGAGTGGCTACACCTTC.

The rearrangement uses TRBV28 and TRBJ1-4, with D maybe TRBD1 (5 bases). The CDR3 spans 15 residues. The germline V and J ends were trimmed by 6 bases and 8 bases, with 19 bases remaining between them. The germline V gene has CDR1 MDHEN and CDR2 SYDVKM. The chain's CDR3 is CASSPPGGFREKLFF. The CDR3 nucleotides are TGTGCCAGCAGCCCACCGGGGGGTTTTCGAGAAAAACTGTTTTTT.

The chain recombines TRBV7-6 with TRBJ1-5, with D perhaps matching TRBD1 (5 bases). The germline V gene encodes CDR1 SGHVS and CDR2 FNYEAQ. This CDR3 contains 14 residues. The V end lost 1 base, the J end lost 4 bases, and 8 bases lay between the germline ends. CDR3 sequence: CASSLVGGNQPQHF. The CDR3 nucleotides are TGTGCCAGCAGCTTAGTGGGGGGTAATCAGCCCCAGCATTTT. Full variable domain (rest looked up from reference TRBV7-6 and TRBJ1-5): GAGVSQSPRYKVTKRGQDVALRCDPISGHVSLYWYRQALGQGPEFLTYFNYEAQQDKSGLPNDRFSAERPEGSISTLTIQRTEQRDSAMYRCASSLVGGNQPQHFGDGTRLSIL.

CDR3 sequence (DNA): TGCAGCGTTGCCGGGACAGGGGGTCTGGGAGGCTACACCTTC. Translation gives CSVAGTGGLGGYTF. V gene TRBV29-1 combines with J gene TRBJ1-2; 11 bases are a match to TRBD1. The CDR3 has 14 residues. Germline loops: CDR1 SQVTM, CDR2 ANQGSEA. V was clipped by 4 bases and J by 8 bases; unmatched bases: 9.

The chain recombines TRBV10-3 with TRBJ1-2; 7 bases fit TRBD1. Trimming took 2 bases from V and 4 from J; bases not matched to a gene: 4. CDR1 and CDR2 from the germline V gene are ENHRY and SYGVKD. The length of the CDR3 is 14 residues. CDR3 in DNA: TGTGCCATCAGTGAGCTTGCAGGGGGCTATGGCTACACCTTC. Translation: CAISELAGGYGYTF.